Listed below are T cell receptor beta chains from one sample, sequenced in a study of blood T cell repertoires in COVID-19. Profiled with immunoSEQ multiplex PCR; TCRdb holds only in-frame clones, not every one. Found here are over 120,000 clones, 75% to 85% of them singletons; the top ten hold roughly 5.2%. The specimen sequenced was peripheral blood. These TCRs come from a woman aged 70-85 years with COVID-19, enrolled during active disease. Each CDR3 is given with its conserved first and last residue. D genes are given only for firm matches. The size entry is marked missing in some rows and otherwise reads once, few, many or a size class.

cdr3_length j_call clone_size d_call v_call cdr3_nt cdr3_aa
13 TRBJ2-2 NA NA TRBV11-2 TGTGCCAGCAGCGGGACTAACACCGGGGAGCTGTTTTTT CASSGTNTGELFF
20 TRBJ2-5 NA NA TRBV19 TGTGCCAGTAGTATTAGAAGTATCCGGGGGACAGCGTACTTCCAAGAGACCCAGTACTTC CASSIRSIRGTAYFQETQYF
18 TRBJ2-7 NA NA TRBV7-2 TGTGCCAGCAGCTTAGTGGGAGGGGGTCGTTTAACCTCCTACGAGCAGTACTTC CASSLVGGGRLTSYEQYF
19 TRBJ2-2 NA TRBD2 TRBV4-3 TGCGCCAGCAGCCAAGTTACCCCTAGAAGCGGGGGGGGCTTCGGGGAGCTGTTTTTT CASSQVTPRSGGGFGELFF
15 TRBJ2-1 NA NA TRBV19 TGTGCCAGTAGTATCCGCCTCCTCTCAGGGGATGAGCAGTTCTTC CASSIRLLSGDEQFF
16 TRBJ1-2 NA TRBD1 TRBV5-1 TGCGCCAGCAAACCAACCGGGACAGGGCTCAACTATGGCTACACCTTC CASKPTGTGLNYGYTF
16 TRBJ2-5 NA NA TRBV2 TGTGCCAGCAGTGGGTGGAGCAGGGAGGTAGGAGAGACCCAGTACTTC CASSGWSREVGETQYF
15 TRBJ1-1 NA NA TRBV28 TGTGCCAGCAGTTTCGGGGGGGTTTTGAACACTGAAGCTTTCTTT CASSFGGVLNTEAFF
13 TRBJ2-2 few NA TRBV12-3/TRBV12-4 TGTGCCAGCAGGACGACAGGAACCGGGGAGCTGTTTTTT CASRTTGTGELFF
13 TRBJ2-7 NA NA TRBV6-5 TGTGCCAGCAGTTCTGGCAGTACCTACGAGCAGTACTTC CASSSGSTYEQYF
15 TRBJ1-6 NA NA TRBV3-1/TRBV3-2 TGTGCCAGCAGCCCCCCGGGACGGGGGAATTCACCCCTCCACTTT CASSPPGRGNSPLHF
15 TRBJ2-3 NA NA TRBV5-1 TGCGCCAGCAGCTTGATGTCCATGAGCACAGATACGCAGTATTTT CASSLMSMSTDTQYF
15 TRBJ2-1 NA NA TRBV9 TGTGCCAGCAGCGTCCACGGGGGCTCCTACAATGAGCAGTTCTTC CASSVHGGSYNEQFF
15 TRBJ1-2 NA TRBD1 TRBV30 TGTGCCTGGACCCTAACAGGGGGCGCTTCCTATGGCTACACCTTC CAWTLTGGASYGYTF
18 TRBJ2-7 many NA TRBV11-2 TGTGCCAGCAGCCTGCCGCCATTCCGCCGCTATAATACCTACGAGCAGTACTTC CASSLPPFRRYNTYEQYF
15 TRBJ1-6 NA TRBD1 TRBV4-1 TGCGCCAGCACCCTCACCGGGACAGATAATTCACCCCTCCACTTT CASTLTGTDNSPLHF
13 TRBJ2-3 NA NA TRBV5-1 TGCGCCAGCAGGGTACCAGGGGCAGATACGCAGTATTTT CASRVPGADTQYF
15 TRBJ2-7 once NA TRBV28 TGTGCCAGCAGTTTAGGTAGCGGTAGCTCCTACGAGCAGTACTTC CASSLGSGSSYEQYF
16 TRBJ1-3 few NA TRBV6-6 TGTGCCAGCAGTTTCCTTCTTCGGGGCTCTGGAAACACCATATATTTT CASSFLLRGSGNTIYF
14 TRBJ2-5 NA NA TRBV9 TGTGCCAGCAGCGGGCAGGGGAGCCGAGAGACCCAGTACTTC CASSGQGSRETQYF
15 TRBJ1-5 NA TRBD1 TRBV19 TGTGCCAGTTCAACGGGTGCAGGGGGCGGTCAGCCCCAGCATTTT CASSTGAGGGQPQHF
14 TRBJ2-1 NA TRBD2 TRBV29-1 TGCAGCGTGGGACTAGCGGGGGGGCAGGCTGAGCAGTTCTTC CSVGLAGGQAEQFF
17 TRBJ1-6 NA TRBD1 TRBV4-2 TGTGCCAGCAGCGAGACCAGGGGGCCGAGTGGGATTTCACCCCTCCACTTT CASSETRGPSGISPLHF
13 TRBJ1-5 NA NA TRBV30 TGTGCCTGGAATTACGGGGACAATCAGCCCCAGCATTTT CAWNYGDNQPQHF
13 TRBJ2-5 NA NA TRBV6-5 TGTGCCTCTTTCAGGGGGGCCCAAGAGACCCAGTACTTC CASFRGAQETQYF
10 TRBJ2-1 NA NA TRBV29-1 TGCAGCGCCCTGCGCAATGAGCAGTTCTTC CSALRNEQFF
13 TRBJ2-3 NA TRBD2 TRBV16 TGTGCCAGCAGCGACTCGACTAGCGGGCCCGAGTATTTT CASSDSTSGPEYF
14 TRBJ1-3 NA NA TRBV11-2 TGTGCCAGCAGCTTAGATCGGTATGGAAACACCATATATTTT CASSLDRYGNTIYF
18 TRBJ2-1 NA NA TRBV5-1 TGCGCCAGCAGCTTACAAGAACAGGAACTTAGCTCCTACAATGAGCAGTTCTTC CASSLQEQELSSYNEQFF
15 TRBJ1-6 NA TRBD1 TRBV19 TGTGCCAGTAGTTATCCGGGACAGGGGATGGCACCCCTCCACTTT CASSYPGQGMAPLHF
13 TRBJ1-1 few NA TRBV5-4 TGTGCCAGCAGCTTGGCCCAGAACACTGAAGCTTTCTTT CASSLAQNTEAFF
12 TRBJ2-1 NA NA TRBV3-1/TRBV3-2 TGTGCCAGCAGCCGGTGGGGGCCTGAGCAGTTCTTC CASSRWGPEQFF
14 TRBJ1-5 NA TRBD1 TRBV28 TGTGCCAGCAGCCCCGGGACAGGGGGATCGGCCCAGCATTTT CASSPGTGGSAQHF
13 TRBJ2-5 NA TRBD2 TRBV4-2 TGTGCCAGCAGCCAAGACGGGGGGGAGACCCAGTACTTC CASSQDGGETQYF
15 TRBJ2-5 NA TRBD1 TRBV4-1 TGCGCCAGCAGCCAAGATACCACAGGGGAAGAGACCCAGTACTTC CASSQDTTGEETQYF
16 TRBJ1-5 NA NA TRBV6-5 TGTGCCAGCAGTTCCCCCGGGGATTTTAGCAATCAGCCCCAGCATTTT CASSSPGDFSNQPQHF
16 TRBJ1-1 NA TRBD1 TRBV18 TGTGCCAGCTCACCACCGGGACAGGGGGAGAACACTGAAGCTTTCTTT CASSPPGQGENTEAFF
14 TRBJ1-2 NA NA TRBV2 TGTGCCAGCAGTGATAGCTGGGGGCTGGCTGGCTACACCTTC CASSDSWGLAGYTF
16 TRBJ2-7 NA NA TRBV5-5 TGTGCCAGCAGCTTGGTAACCGGGACAAGTCCCTACGAGCAGTACTTC CASSLVTGTSPYEQYF
14 TRBJ1-6 NA NA TRBV5-1 TGCGCCAGCAGCTTCGGGGGGGATAATTCACCCCTCCACTTT CASSFGGDNSPLHF
13 TRBJ2-2 few NA TRBV10-3 TGTGCCATCAGGCAGGGGAACACCGGGGAGCTGTTTTTT CAIRQGNTGELFF
16 TRBJ2-6 NA TRBD2 TRBV2 TGTGCCAGCAGTGTGGGCGGGGGTCTTGGGGCCAACGTCCTGACTTTC CASSVGGGLGANVLTF
13 TRBJ1-2 NA NA TRBV12-3/TRBV12-4 TGTGCCAGCAGTCCTCAGGGGAGAATCGGCTACACCTTC CASSPQGRIGYTF
15 TRBJ1-6 NA TRBD1 TRBV6-6 TGTGCCAGCAGCGGACAGGGAGGAACGTATTCACCCCTCCACTTT CASSGQGGTYSPLHF
15 TRBJ1-2 once NA TRBV5-6 TGTGCCAGCAGCTTGTCAGGCAGGGTTAACTATGGCTACACCTTC CASSLSGRVNYGYTF
16 TRBJ2-5 NA TRBD2 TRBV9 TGTGCCAGCAGCCGACCCAAGCGGGGGGGCCAGGAGACCCAGTACTTC CASSRPKRGGQETQYF
14 TRBJ2-5 NA TRBD2 TRBV3-1/TRBV3-2 TGTGCCAGCAGCCCCAGCGGGGGGCGGGAGACCCAGTACTTC CASSPSGGRETQYF
14 TRBJ1-2 NA NA TRBV7-9 TGTGCCAGCAGCCCTTCCCTAGCTAACTATGGCTACACCTTC CASSPSLANYGYTF
16 TRBJ2-2 NA TRBD2 TRBV7-8 TGTGCCAGCAGCTACCGGGCGGGGGGCATAACCGGGGAGCTGTTTTTT CASSYRAGGITGELFF
13 TRBJ1-2 NA NA TRBV6-5 TGTGCCAGCAGTCGGGGGGGGGACTATGGCTACACCTTC CASSRGGDYGYTF
13 TRBJ2-2 many NA TRBV6-5 TGTGCCAGCAGTACTACGAACACCGGGGAGCTGTTTTTT CASSTTNTGELFF
14 TRBJ1-2 NA NA TRBV12-5 TGTGCTAGTGGTTTGGACCCGGGTCGGTCTGGCTACACCTTC CASGLDPGRSGYTF
12 TRBJ2-1 NA NA TRBV5-4 TGTGCCAGCAGCTTGCCGCGGGGTGAGCAGTTCTTC CASSLPRGEQFF
15 TRBJ2-2 NA TRBD1 TRBV6-6 TGCGCCAGTCAGGACAGGCCCTCGAACACCGGGGAGCTGTTTTTT CASQDRPSNTGELFF
14 TRBJ1-3 few NA TRBV10-3 TGTGCCAGCAACGGAAGGGGAACTGGAAACACCATATATTTT CASNGRGTGNTIYF
13 TRBJ1-1 NA NA TRBV7-9 TGTGCCAGCAGCTTAGGACATAACACTGAAGCTTTCTTT CASSLGHNTEAFF
13 TRBJ2-3 NA NA TRBV3-1/TRBV3-2 TGTGCCAGCAGCTCCAGACTGGCAGATACGCAGTATTTT CASSSRLADTQYF
15 TRBJ1-5 few NA TRBV7-2 TGTGCCAGCAGCTCACCTGGAGGGATCAATCAGCCCCAGCATTTT CASSSPGGINQPQHF
12 TRBJ2-7 NA NA TRBV30 TGTGCCTGGAGTGGAGGTTTTGGCGAGCAGTACTTC CAWSGGFGEQYF
14 TRBJ1-1 NA NA TRBV27 TGTGCCAGCAGTTTAACAGGGACATCTAATGAGGCTTTCTTT CASSLTGTSNEAFF